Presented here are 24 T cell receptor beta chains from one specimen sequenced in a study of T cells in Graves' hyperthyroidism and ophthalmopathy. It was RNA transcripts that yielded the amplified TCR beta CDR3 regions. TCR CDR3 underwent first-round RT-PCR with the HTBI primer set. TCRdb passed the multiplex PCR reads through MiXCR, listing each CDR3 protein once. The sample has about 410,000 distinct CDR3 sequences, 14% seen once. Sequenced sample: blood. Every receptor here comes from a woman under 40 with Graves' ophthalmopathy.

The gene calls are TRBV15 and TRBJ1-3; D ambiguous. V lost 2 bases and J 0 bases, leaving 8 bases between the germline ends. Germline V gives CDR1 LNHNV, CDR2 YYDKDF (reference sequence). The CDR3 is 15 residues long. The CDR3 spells CATSRPGPSGNTIYF. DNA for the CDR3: TGTGCCACCAGCAGACCCGGGCCCTCTGGAAACACCATATATTTT.

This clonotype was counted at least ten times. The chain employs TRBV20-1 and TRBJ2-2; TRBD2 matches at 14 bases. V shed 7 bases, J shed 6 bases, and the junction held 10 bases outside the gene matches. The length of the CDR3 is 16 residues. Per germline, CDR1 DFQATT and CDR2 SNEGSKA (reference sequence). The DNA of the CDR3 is TGCAGTGTTGTAGGACTAGCGGGGGGTTGGGCCGGGGAGCTGTTTTTT. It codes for CSVVGLAGGWAGELFF.

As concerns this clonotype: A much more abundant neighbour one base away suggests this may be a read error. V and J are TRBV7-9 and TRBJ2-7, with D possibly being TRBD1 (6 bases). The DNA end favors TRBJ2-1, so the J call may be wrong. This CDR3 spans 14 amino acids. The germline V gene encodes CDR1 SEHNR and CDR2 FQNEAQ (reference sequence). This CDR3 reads CASIASDSGYEQFF. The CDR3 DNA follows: TGTGCCAGCATCGCTTCGGACAGTGGCTACGAGCAGTTCTTC.

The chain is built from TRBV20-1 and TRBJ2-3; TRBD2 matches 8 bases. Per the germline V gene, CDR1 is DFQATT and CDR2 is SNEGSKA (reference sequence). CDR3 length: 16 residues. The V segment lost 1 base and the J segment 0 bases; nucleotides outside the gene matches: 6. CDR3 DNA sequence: TGCAGTGCTAGAGCCCCCACTAGCGGCAGCACAGATACGCAGTATTTT. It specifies CSARAPTSGSTDTQYF.

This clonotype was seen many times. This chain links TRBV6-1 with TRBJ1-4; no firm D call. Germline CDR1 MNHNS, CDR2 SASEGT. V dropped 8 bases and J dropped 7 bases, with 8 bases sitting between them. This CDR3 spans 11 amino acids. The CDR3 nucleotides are TGTGCCAGCCATGCGGGTGAAAAACTGTTTTTT. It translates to CASHAGEKLFF.

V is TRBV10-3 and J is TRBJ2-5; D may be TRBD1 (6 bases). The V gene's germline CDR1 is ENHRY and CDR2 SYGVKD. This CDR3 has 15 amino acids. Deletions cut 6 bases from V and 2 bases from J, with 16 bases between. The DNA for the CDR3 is TGTGCCATCAGAACCGAGACCGGACAGCAAGAGACCCAGTACTTC. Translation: CAIRTETGQQETQYF.

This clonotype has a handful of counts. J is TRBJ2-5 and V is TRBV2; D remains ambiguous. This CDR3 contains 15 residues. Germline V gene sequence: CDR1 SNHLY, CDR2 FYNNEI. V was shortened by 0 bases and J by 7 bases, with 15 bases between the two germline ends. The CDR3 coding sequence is TGTGCCAGCAGTGAAGCGTTATCTTCGCAAAGGACCCAGTACTTC. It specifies CASSEALSSQRTQYF.

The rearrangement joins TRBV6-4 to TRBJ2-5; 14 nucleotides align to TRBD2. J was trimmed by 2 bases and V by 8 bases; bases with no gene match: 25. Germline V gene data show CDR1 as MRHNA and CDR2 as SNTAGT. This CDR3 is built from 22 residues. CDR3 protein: CASSGETSGGVRKVKGQETQYF. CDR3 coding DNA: TGTGCCAGCTCCGGAGAGACTAGCGGGGGGGTTCGGAAGGTGAAGGGGCAAGAGACCCAGTACTTC.

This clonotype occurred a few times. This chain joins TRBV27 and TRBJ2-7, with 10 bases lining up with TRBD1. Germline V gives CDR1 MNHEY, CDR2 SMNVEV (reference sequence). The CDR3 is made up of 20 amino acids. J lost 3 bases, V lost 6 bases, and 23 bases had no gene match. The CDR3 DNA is TGTGCCAGCAGAGCCTCGACAGGGGGCCTACTCACGCCCTATTTCTACGAGCAGTACTTC. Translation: CASRASTGGLLTPYFYEQYF.

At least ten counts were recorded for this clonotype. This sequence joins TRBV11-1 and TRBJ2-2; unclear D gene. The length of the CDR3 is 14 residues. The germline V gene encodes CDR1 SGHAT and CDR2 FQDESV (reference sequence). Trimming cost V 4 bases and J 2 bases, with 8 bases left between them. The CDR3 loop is CASSWTVNTGELFF. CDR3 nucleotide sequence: TGTGCCAGCAGCTGGACGGTAAACACCGGGGAGCTGTTTTTT. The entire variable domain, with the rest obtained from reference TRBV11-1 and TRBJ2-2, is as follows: EAEVAQSPRYKITEKSQAVAFWCDPISGHATLYWYRQILGQGPELLVQFQDESVVDDSQLPKDRFSAERLKGVDSTLKIQPAELGDSAMYLCASSWTVNTGELFFGEGSRLTVL.

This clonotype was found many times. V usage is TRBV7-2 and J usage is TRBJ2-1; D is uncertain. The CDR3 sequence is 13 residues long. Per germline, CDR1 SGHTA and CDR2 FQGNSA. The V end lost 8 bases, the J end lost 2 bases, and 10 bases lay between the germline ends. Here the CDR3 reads CASRNRAYNEQFF. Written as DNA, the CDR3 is TGTGCCAGCCGAAACCGGGCCTACAATGAGCAGTTCTTC.

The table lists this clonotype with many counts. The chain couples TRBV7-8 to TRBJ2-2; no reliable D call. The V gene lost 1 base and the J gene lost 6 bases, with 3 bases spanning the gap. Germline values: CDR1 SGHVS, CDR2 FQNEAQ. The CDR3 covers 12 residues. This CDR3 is CASSLESGELFF. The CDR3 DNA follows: TGTGCCAGCAGCTTAGAGTCCGGGGAGCTGTTTTTT.

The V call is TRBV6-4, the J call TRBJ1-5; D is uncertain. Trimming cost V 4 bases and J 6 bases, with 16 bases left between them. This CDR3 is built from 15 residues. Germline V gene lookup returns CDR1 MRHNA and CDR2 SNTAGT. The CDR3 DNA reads TGTGCCAGCAGTGGCGCGGAGGGAGCCGGTCAGCCCCAGCATTTT. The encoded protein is CASSGAEGAGQPQHF.

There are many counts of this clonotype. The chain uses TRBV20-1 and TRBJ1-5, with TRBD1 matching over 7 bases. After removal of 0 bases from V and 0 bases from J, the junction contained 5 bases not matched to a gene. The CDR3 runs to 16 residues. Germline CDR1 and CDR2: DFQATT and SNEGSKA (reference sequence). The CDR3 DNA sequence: TGCAGTGCTAGAGAGGAACAGGGGAGTAGCAATCAGCCCCAGCATTTT. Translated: CSAREEQGSSNQPQHF.

In DNA form, the CDR3 reads TGCAGTGCTAGGCTGCAGAGTTCCTACGAGCAGTACTTC. This codes for CSARLQSSYEQYF. The gene calls are TRBV20-1 and TRBJ2-7; no firm D call. This CDR3 region has 13 residues. Trimming removed 3 bases at V and 1 base at J, with 10 bases between. Germline V gives CDR1 DFQATT, CDR2 SNEGSKA (reference sequence).

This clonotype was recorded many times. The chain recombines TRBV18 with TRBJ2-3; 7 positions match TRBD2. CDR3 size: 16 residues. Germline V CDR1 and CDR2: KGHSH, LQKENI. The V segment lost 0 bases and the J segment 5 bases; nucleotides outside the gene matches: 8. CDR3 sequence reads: CASSPPAGGFGDTQYF. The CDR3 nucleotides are TGTGCCAGCTCACCACCCGCCGGGGGGTTTGGAGATACGCAGTATTTT.

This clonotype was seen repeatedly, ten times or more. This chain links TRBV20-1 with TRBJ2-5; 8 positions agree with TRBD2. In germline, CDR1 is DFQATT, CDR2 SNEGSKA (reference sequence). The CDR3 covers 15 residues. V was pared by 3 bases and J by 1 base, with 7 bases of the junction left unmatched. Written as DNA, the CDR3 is TGCAGTGCTAGTTTTAGCGGGGAGCTCCAAGAGACCCAGTACTTC. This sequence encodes CSASFSGELQETQYF.

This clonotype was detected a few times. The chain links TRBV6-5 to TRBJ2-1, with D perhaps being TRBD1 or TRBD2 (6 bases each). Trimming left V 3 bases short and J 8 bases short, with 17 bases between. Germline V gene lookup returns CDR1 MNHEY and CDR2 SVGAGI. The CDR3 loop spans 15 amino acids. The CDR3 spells CASSYRGLTTDEQFF. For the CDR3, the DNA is TGTGCCAGCAGTTATCGGGGGCTAACAACCGATGAGCAGTTCTTC.

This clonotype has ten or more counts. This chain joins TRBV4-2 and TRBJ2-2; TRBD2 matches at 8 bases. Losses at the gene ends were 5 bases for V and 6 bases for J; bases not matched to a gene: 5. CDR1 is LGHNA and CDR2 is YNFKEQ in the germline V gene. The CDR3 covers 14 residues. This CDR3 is CASSFREGAGELFF. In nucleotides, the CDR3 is TGTGCCAGCAGCTTTCGGGAGGGGGCCGGGGAGCTGTTTTTT.

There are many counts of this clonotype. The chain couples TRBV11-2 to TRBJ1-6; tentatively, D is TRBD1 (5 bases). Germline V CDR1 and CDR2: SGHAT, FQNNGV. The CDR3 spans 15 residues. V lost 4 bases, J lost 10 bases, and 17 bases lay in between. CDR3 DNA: TGTGCCAGCAGCTCGATGCACAGCCGGGGCTCACCCCTCCACTTT. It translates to CASSSMHSRGSPLHF.

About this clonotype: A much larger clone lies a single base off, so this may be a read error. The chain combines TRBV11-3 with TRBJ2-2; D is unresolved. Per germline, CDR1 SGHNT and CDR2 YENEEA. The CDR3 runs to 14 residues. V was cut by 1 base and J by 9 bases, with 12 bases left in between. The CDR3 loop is CASSLARASRELFF. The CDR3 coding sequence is TGTGCCAGCAGCTTAGCTCGTGCATCCAGGGAGCTGTTTTTT.

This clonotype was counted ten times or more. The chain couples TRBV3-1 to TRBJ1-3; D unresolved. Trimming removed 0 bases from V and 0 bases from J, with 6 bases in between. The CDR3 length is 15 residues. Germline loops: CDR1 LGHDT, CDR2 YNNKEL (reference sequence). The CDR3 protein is CASSQDPRSGNTIYF. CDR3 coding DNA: TGTGCCAGCAGCCAAGATCCCCGCTCTGGAAACACCATATATTTT.

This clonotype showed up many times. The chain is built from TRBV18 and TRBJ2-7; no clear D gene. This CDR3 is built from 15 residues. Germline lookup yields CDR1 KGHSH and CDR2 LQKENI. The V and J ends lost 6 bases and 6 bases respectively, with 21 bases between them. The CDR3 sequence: CASSLHNTWGGEQYF. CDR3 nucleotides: TGTGCCAGCTCCCTCCACAATACGTGGGGTGGCGAGCAGTACTTC.

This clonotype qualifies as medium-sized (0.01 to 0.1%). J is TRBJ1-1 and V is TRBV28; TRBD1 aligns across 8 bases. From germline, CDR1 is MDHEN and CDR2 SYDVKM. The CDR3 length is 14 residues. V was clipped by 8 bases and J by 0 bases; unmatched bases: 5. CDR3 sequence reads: CASETGAMNTEAFF. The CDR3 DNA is TGTGCCAGCGAGACAGGGGCTATGAACACTGAAGCTTTCTTT. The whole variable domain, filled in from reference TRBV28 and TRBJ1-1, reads DVKVTQSSRYLVKRTGEKVFLECVQDMDHENMFWYRQDPGLGLRLIYFSYDVKMKEKGDIPEGYSVSREKKERFSLILESASTNQTSMYLCASETGAMNTEAFFGQGTRLTVV.